This T cell receptor (beta chain) derives from a study of blood T cell repertoires in COVID-19. Some clones are missing from TCRdb's copy, which holds only in-frame ones; the method was immunoSEQ multiplex PCR. The table shows fewer than 350,000 clones, with approximately 85% occurring only once. The CDR3 runs 16 residues. CDR1 and CDR2 (germline): SGHTA, FQGTGA. As regards this clone: The junction does not match germline at one end; this may be a read error.

Source material: PBMCs or T cells enriched from blood (not recorded which). The source of this sequence is a man aged 25 to 40 who had recovered from COVID-19. This chain connects TRBV7-3 to TRBJ1-2, with TRBD1 matching over 7 bases. The CDR3: CASSFYTGDRGHGYTF. CDR3 nucleotides: TGTGCCAGTAGCTTCTACACAGGGGATCGAGGCCATGGCTACACCTTC.